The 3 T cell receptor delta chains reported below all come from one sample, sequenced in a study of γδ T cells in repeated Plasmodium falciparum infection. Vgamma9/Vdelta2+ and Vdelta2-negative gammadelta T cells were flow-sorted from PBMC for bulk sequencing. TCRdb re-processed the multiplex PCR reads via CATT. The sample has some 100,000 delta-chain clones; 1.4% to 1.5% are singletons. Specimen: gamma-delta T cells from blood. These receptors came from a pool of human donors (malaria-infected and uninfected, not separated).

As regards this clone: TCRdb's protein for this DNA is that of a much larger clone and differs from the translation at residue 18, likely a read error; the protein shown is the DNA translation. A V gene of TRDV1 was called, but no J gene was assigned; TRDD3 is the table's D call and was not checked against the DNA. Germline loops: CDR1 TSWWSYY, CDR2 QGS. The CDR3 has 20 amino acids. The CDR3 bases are TGTGCTCTTGGGGCAATACCGGGGGATTTAAAAGGGCGTAAGACCGATAAACCCATCTTT. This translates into CALGAIPGDLKGRKTDKPIF.

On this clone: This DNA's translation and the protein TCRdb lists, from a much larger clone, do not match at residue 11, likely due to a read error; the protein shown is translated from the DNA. The CDR3 region has the DNA TGTGCCTGTGACACTGGGGGATTCGGGAGCTTCTGGGACACCCGACAGATGTTTTTC. This gives the protein CACDTGGFGSFWDTRQMFF. The chain uses TRDV2 and TRDJ3, with 8 positions matching TRDD3. Since TCRdb gives no J gene, matching the DNA to germline was used here to assign it. From germline, CDR1 is GEAIGNYY and CDR2 EKD. This CDR3 is 19 amino acids long. After removal of 1 base from V and 3 bases from J, the junction contained 10 bases not matched to a gene.

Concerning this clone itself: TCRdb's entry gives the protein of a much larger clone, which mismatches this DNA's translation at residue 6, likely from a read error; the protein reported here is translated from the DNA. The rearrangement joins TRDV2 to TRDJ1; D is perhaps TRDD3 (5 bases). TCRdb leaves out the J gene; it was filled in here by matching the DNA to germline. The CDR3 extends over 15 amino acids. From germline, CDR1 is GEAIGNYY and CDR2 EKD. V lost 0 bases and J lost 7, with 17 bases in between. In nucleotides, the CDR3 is TGTGCCTGTGACACCGAATTAGCCTGGGACGGTAAACTCATCTTT. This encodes CACDTELAWDGKLIF.